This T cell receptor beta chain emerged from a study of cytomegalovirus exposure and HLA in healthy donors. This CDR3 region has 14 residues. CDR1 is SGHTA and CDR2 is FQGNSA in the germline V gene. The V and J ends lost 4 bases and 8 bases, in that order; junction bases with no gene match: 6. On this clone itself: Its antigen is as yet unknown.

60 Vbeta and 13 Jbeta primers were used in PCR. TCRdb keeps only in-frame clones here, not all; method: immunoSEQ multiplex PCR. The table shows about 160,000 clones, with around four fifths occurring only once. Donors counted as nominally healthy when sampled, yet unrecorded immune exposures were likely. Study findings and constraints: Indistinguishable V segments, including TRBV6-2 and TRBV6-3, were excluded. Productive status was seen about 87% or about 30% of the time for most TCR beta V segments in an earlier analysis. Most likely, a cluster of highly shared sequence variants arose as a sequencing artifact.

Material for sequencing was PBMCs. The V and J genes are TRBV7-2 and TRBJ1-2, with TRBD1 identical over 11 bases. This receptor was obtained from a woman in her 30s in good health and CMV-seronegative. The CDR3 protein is CASSSRTGGVGYTF. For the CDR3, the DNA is TGTGCCAGCAGCTCGAGGACAGGGGGCGTGGGCTACACCTTC.